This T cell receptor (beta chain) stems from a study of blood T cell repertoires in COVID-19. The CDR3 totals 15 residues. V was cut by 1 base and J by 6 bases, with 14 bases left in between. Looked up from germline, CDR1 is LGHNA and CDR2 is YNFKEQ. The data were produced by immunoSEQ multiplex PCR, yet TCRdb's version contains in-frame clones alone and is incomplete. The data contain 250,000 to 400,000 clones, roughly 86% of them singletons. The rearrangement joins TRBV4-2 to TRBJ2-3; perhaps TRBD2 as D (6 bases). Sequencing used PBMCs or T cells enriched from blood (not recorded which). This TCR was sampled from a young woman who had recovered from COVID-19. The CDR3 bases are TGTGCCAGCAGCCAAGGCGCGGGATTCCAGGATACGCAGTATTTT. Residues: CASSQGAGFQDTQYF.